This is a list of T cell receptor beta chains from one sample in a study of blood T cells in healthy people across ages. A single record per CDR3 protein comes from TCRdb applying MiXCR to the 5' RACE reads. The sample holds some 900,000 distinct CDR3 sequences, roughly 43% seen once. The sample taken for sequencing was blood. The receptors were gathered from a young man in good health. Both conserved end residues are part of each CDR3. Fields, in order: clone size, D gene, J gene, V gene, CDR3 protein, CDR3 DNA. A D gene is named only where the DNA matches it firmly. Only some rows state a clone size, as once, few, many or a class for expanded clones.

abundance: -
d_gene: -
j_gene: TRBJ2-1
v_gene: TRBV27
CDR3aa: CASRKPGAYYNEQFF
CDR3nt: TGTGCCAGTCGTAAACCGGGGGCCTATTACAATGAGCAGTTCTTC

abundance: once
d_gene: -
j_gene: TRBJ2-1
v_gene: TRBV27
CDR3aa: CASSKRTGVPFF
CDR3nt: TGTGCCAGCAGCAAACGGACCGGGGTCCCGTTCTTC

abundance: -
d_gene: -
j_gene: TRBJ1-2
v_gene: TRBV10-3
CDR3aa: CAISESAGSDGYTF
CDR3nt: TGTGCCATCAGTGAGTCGGCGGGTTCAGATGGCTACACCTTC

abundance: few
d_gene: TRBD2
j_gene: TRBJ2-1
v_gene: TRBV6-2/TRBV6-3
CDR3aa: CASSPAAGGLYNEQFF
CDR3nt: TGTGCCAGCAGCCCCGCAGCGGGGGGCTTATACAATGAGCAGTTCTTC

abundance: few
d_gene: -
j_gene: TRBJ2-7
v_gene: TRBV24-1
CDR3aa: CATSDAGKVFEQYF
CDR3nt: TGTGCCACCAGTGATGCAGGGAAGGTGTTCGAGCAGTACTTC

abundance: -
d_gene: -
j_gene: TRBJ1-1
v_gene: TRBV9
CDR3aa: CASSSGRLNTEAFF
CDR3nt: TGTGCCAGCAGCTCCGGACGGTTGAACACTGAAGCTTTCTTT

abundance: many
d_gene: TRBD1
j_gene: TRBJ1-5
v_gene: TRBV5-1
CDR3aa: CASSWGTGGDQPQHF
CDR3nt: TGCGCCAGCAGCTGGGGGACAGGGGGCGATCAGCCCCAGCATTTT

abundance: few
d_gene: -
j_gene: TRBJ1-2
v_gene: TRBV6-5
CDR3aa: CASKRAGTFYGYTF
CDR3nt: TGTGCCAGCAAGCGAGCCGGGACATTCTATGGCTACACCTTC

abundance: -
d_gene: -
j_gene: TRBJ2-3
v_gene: TRBV9
CDR3aa: CASSVEGSRTDTQYF
CDR3nt: TGTGCCAGCAGCGTAGAAGGCAGCCGAACAGATACGCAGTATTTT

abundance: -
d_gene: -
j_gene: TRBJ1-3
v_gene: TRBV20-1
CDR3aa: CSARGPISGNTIYF
CDR3nt: TGCAGTGCTAGAGGGCCGATCTCTGGAAACACCATATATTTT

abundance: -
d_gene: TRBD1
j_gene: TRBJ2-5
v_gene: TRBV7-9
CDR3aa: CASSLLGQAYQETQYF
CDR3nt: TGTGCCAGCAGCTTACTCGGACAGGCGTACCAAGAGACCCAGTACTTC

abundance: -
d_gene: TRBD1
j_gene: TRBJ1-2
v_gene: TRBV15
CDR3aa: CATSRRQGIGYTF
CDR3nt: TGTGCCACCAGCAGACGACAGGGAATTGGCTACACCTTC

abundance: -
d_gene: -
j_gene: TRBJ2-7
v_gene: TRBV6-5
CDR3aa: CASSYSGQSPYEQYF
CDR3nt: TGTGCCAGCAGTTACTCAGGACAGTCCCCCTACGAGCAGTACTTC

abundance: -
d_gene: -
j_gene: TRBJ2-1
v_gene: TRBV5-8
CDR3aa: CASSYQGKDEQFF
CDR3nt: TGTGCCAGCAGCTATCAGGGGAAAGATGAGCAGTTCTTC

abundance: -
d_gene: TRBD1
j_gene: TRBJ1-1
v_gene: TRBV19
CDR3aa: CASSMTWTGETEAFF
CDR3nt: TGTGCCAGTAGTATGACGTGGACAGGGGAGACTGAAGCTTTCTTT

abundance: -
d_gene: TRBD1
j_gene: TRBJ2-7
v_gene: TRBV6-5
CDR3aa: CASARGQTYEQYF
CDR3nt: TGTGCCAGCGCCAGGGGACAGACCTACGAGCAGTACTTC

abundance: -
d_gene: -
j_gene: TRBJ1-5
v_gene: TRBV6-2/TRBV6-3
CDR3aa: CASSKGRVSNQPQHF
CDR3nt: TGTGCCAGCAGCAAAGGACGGGTTAGCAATCAGCCCCAGCATTTT

abundance: -
d_gene: TRBD1
j_gene: TRBJ1-2
v_gene: TRBV30
CDR3aa: CAWSALGTDYGYTF
CDR3nt: TGTGCCTGGAGCGCCCTCGGGACAGACTATGGCTACACCTTC

abundance: few
d_gene: -
j_gene: TRBJ2-3
v_gene: TRBV4-3
CDR3aa: CASSQDPGRATDTQYF
CDR3nt: TGCGCCAGCAGCCAAGATCCAGGCAGGGCCACAGATACGCAGTATTTT

abundance: -
d_gene: -
j_gene: TRBJ1-5
v_gene: TRBV20-1
CDR3aa: CSATLQGGSNQPQHF
CDR3nt: TGCAGTGCTACCTTACAGGGAGGAAGCAATCAGCCCCAGCATTTT

abundance: -
d_gene: TRBD2
j_gene: TRBJ2-1
v_gene: TRBV20-1
CDR3aa: CSAREPLAVSYNEQFF
CDR3nt: TGCAGTGCTAGAGAGCCCCTAGCGGTGTCCTACAATGAGCAGTTCTTC

abundance: -
d_gene: TRBD2
j_gene: TRBJ2-1
v_gene: TRBV20-1
CDR3aa: CSARVPGGEGYNEQFF
CDR3nt: TGCAGTGCTAGAGTCCCGGGGGGGGAAGGCTACAATGAGCAGTTCTTC

abundance: -
d_gene: TRBD2
j_gene: TRBJ2-1
v_gene: TRBV9
CDR3aa: CASTQTSGTINEQFF
CDR3nt: TGTGCCAGCACCCAAACTAGCGGGACGATCAATGAGCAGTTCTTC

abundance: -
d_gene: -
j_gene: TRBJ1-1
v_gene: TRBV7-8
CDR3aa: CASSLVSGMNTEAFF
CDR3nt: TGTGCCAGCAGCTTAGTATCCGGGATGAACACTGAAGCTTTCTTT

abundance: many
d_gene: TRBD1
j_gene: TRBJ1-6
v_gene: TRBV20-1
CDR3aa: CSAITQGARNSPLHF
CDR3nt: TGCAGTGCTATAACACAGGGGGCGCGAAACTCACCCCTCCACTTT

abundance: -
d_gene: TRBD1
j_gene: TRBJ1-6
v_gene: TRBV11-3
CDR3aa: CASRGTENSPLHF
CDR3nt: TGTGCCAGCCGGGGGACAGAAAATTCACCCCTCCACTTT

abundance: -
d_gene: -
j_gene: TRBJ2-3
v_gene: TRBV25-1
CDR3aa: CASSDGTTSTDTQYF
CDR3nt: TGTGCCAGCAGCGATGGGACAACCAGCACAGATACGCAGTATTTT

abundance: -
d_gene: -
j_gene: TRBJ1-2
v_gene: TRBV20-1
CDR3aa: CSAPTPGVLYGYTF
CDR3nt: TGCAGTGCTCCCACGCCGGGGGTACTCTATGGCTACACCTTC

abundance: once
d_gene: -
j_gene: TRBJ1-6
v_gene: TRBV7-2
CDR3aa: CASSSGPRPLHF
CDR3nt: TGTGCCAGCAGCTCAGGACCCCGTCCCCTCCACTTT

abundance: once
d_gene: TRBD2
j_gene: TRBJ2-1
v_gene: TRBV7-9
CDR3aa: CASSLVEEVAGEQFF
CDR3nt: TGTGCCAGCAGCTTAGTTGAGGAAGTAGCGGGTGAGCAGTTCTTC

abundance: few
d_gene: -
j_gene: TRBJ2-4
v_gene: TRBV3-1
CDR3aa: CASSQFRALYF
CDR3nt: TGTGCCAGCAGCCAATTCAGGGCTCTGTACTTC

abundance: -
d_gene: TRBD2
j_gene: TRBJ2-1
v_gene: TRBV4-1
CDR3aa: CASSQEPGGSSYNEQFF
CDR3nt: TGCGCCAGCAGCCAAGAGCCGGGGGGGAGCTCCTACAATGAGCAGTTCTTC

abundance: many
d_gene: TRBD1
j_gene: TRBJ2-3
v_gene: TRBV29-1
CDR3aa: CSVWDSEGITQYF
CDR3nt: TGCAGCGTGTGGGACAGCGAAGGGATTACGCAGTATTTT

abundance: -
d_gene: -
j_gene: TRBJ1-1
v_gene: TRBV4-1
CDR3aa: CASSQEGTLNTEAFF
CDR3nt: TGCGCCAGCAGCCAAGAAGGCACCCTGAACACTGAAGCTTTCTTT

abundance: -
d_gene: -
j_gene: TRBJ2-6
v_gene: TRBV7-8
CDR3aa: CASSLDSGGAGANVLTF
CDR3nt: TGTGCCAGCAGCTTAGATTCGGGGGGCGCTGGGGCCAACGTCCTGACTTTC

abundance: -
d_gene: -
j_gene: TRBJ2-4
v_gene: TRBV5-1
CDR3aa: CASSPGSTGRLEEQYF
CDR3nt: TGCGCCAGCAGCCCCGGGTCCACAGGGCGCCTGGAAGAGCAGTACTTC

abundance: -
d_gene: -
j_gene: TRBJ1-2
v_gene: TRBV18
CDR3aa: CASSPGREGGYTF
CDR3nt: TGTGCCAGCTCACCAGGCAGGGAAGGTGGCTACACCTTC

abundance: -
d_gene: TRBD2
j_gene: TRBJ2-7
v_gene: TRBV20-1
CDR3aa: CSALAGGPYEQYF
CDR3nt: TGCAGTGCTCTAGCGGGGGGCCCCTACGAGCAGTACTTC

abundance: -
d_gene: -
j_gene: TRBJ2-3
v_gene: TRBV5-1
CDR3aa: CASGLASPFTDTQYF
CDR3nt: TGCGCCAGCGGCTTAGCGTCCCCTTTCACAGATACGCAGTATTTT

abundance: many
d_gene: TRBD1
j_gene: TRBJ2-7
v_gene: TRBV6-1
CDR3aa: CASSDATGTGLYEQYF
CDR3nt: TGTGCCAGCAGTGATGCAACCGGGACAGGGCTTTACGAGCAGTACTTC

abundance: -
d_gene: -
j_gene: TRBJ1-5
v_gene: TRBV20-1
CDR3aa: CSALHKLGNQPQHF
CDR3nt: TGCAGTGCCCTTCACAAATTGGGCAATCAGCCCCAGCATTTT

abundance: few
d_gene: -
j_gene: TRBJ2-1
v_gene: TRBV11-2
CDR3aa: CASSLEAGPHNEQFF
CDR3nt: TGTGCCAGCAGCTTAGAGGCGGGGCCCCACAATGAGCAGTTCTTC

abundance: -
d_gene: TRBD1
j_gene: TRBJ1-2
v_gene: TRBV6-2/TRBV6-3
CDR3aa: CASNPTPRTGERYGYTF
CDR3nt: TGTGCCAGCAACCCCACTCCACGGACAGGCGAAAGATATGGCTACACCTTC

abundance: few
d_gene: -
j_gene: TRBJ2-7
v_gene: TRBV5-6
CDR3aa: CASSLGSEPYYEQYF
CDR3nt: TGTGCCAGCAGCTTGGGGTCAGAACCGTACTACGAGCAGTACTTC

abundance: few
d_gene: TRBD1
j_gene: TRBJ1-1
v_gene: TRBV6-5
CDR3aa: CASHLGGMNTEAFF
CDR3nt: TGTGCCAGCCATTTAGGGGGCATGAACACTGAAGCTTTCTTT

abundance: -
d_gene: TRBD1
j_gene: TRBJ2-7
v_gene: TRBV28
CDR3aa: CASNGDRENYEQYF
CDR3nt: TGTGCCAGCAACGGGGACAGGGAAAACTACGAGCAGTACTTC

abundance: few
d_gene: -
j_gene: TRBJ2-7
v_gene: TRBV29-1
CDR3aa: CSVEFSYEQYF
CDR3nt: TGCAGCGTTGAATTCTCCTACGAGCAGTACTTC

abundance: once
d_gene: TRBD1
j_gene: TRBJ1-1
v_gene: TRBV12-3/TRBV12-4
CDR3aa: CATRTGRNTEAFF
CDR3nt: TGTGCCACCCGGACAGGGCGGAACACTGAAGCTTTCTTT

abundance: -
d_gene: TRBD1
j_gene: TRBJ2-2
v_gene: TRBV12-3/TRBV12-4
CDR3aa: CASRPGTVNTGELFF
CDR3nt: TGTGCCAGCAGACCCGGGACAGTGAACACCGGGGAGCTGTTTTTT

abundance: -
d_gene: -
j_gene: TRBJ1-2
v_gene: TRBV18
CDR3aa: CASHLGGYGCTF
CDR3nt: TGTGCCAGCCACCTGGGGGGCTATGGCTGCACCTTC

abundance: -
d_gene: -
j_gene: TRBJ2-7
v_gene: TRBV12-3/TRBV12-4
CDR3aa: CASRGGGGNEQYF
CDR3nt: TGTGCCAGCAGGGGGGGTGGAGGCAATGAGCAGTACTTC

abundance: few
d_gene: -
j_gene: TRBJ2-1
v_gene: TRBV2
CDR3aa: CASSEGRGHNEQFF
CDR3nt: TGTGCCAGCAGTGAGGGGCGGGGGCACAATGAGCAGTTCTTC

abundance: -
d_gene: -
j_gene: TRBJ1-2
v_gene: TRBV7-9
CDR3aa: CASSSPDRDRSSYTF
CDR3nt: TGTGCCAGCAGCTCCCCGGACCGGGACCGCTCAAGCTACACCTTC

abundance: few
d_gene: -
j_gene: TRBJ2-1
v_gene: TRBV3-1
CDR3aa: CASSPDADEQFF
CDR3nt: TGTGCCAGCAGCCCAGACGCGGATGAGCAGTTCTTC

abundance: few
d_gene: -
j_gene: TRBJ1-2
v_gene: TRBV4-3
CDR3aa: CASSQMGGNYGYTF
CDR3nt: TGCGCCAGCAGCCAAATGGGGGGCAACTATGGCTACACCTTC